The source of this T cell receptor (beta chain) is a study of T cell responses to AZD1222 COVID-19 vaccine. Notes on the study in general: In all cases, repertoires were sampled only after the peak T cell response. Nearly half of the spike-specific TCRs reportedly recognize variant regions that carry no mutations.

On this clone itself: Its specificity is unknown.

In germline, CDR1 is SGHTA, CDR2 FQGTGA. The CDR3 is 15 amino acids. V was shortened by 5 bases and J by 3 bases, with 15 bases between the two germline ends. TCRdb's table, derived via immunoSEQ multiplex PCR, lists solely in-frame clones and lacks some. Of 100,000 to 150,000 clones in the sample, approximately 91% are singletons; the top ten hold around 1%. The sequenced sample was peripheral blood, obtained 28 days after the second AZD1222 dose. The sequence was collected from an adult who received the AZD1222 COVID-19 vaccine. The rearrangement uses TRBV7-3 and TRBJ2-3; D is possibly TRBD1 (6 bases). CDR3 in DNA: TGTGCCAGCAGCCGAACAGGACAGACGACAGATACGCAGTATTTT. Translating it yields CASSRTGQTTDTQYF. The full variable domain, completed using reference TRBV7-3 and TRBJ2-3, is GAGVSQTPSNKVTEKGKYVELRCDPISGHTALYWYRQSLGQGPEFLIYFQGTGAADDSGLPNDRFFAVRPEGSVSTLKIQRTERGDSAVYLCASSRTGQTTDTQYFGPGTRLTVL.